This T cell receptor beta chain was identified in a study of PD-1 blockade in classical Hodgkin lymphoma. Every one of the patients relapsed after autologous stem cell transplantation (brentuximab vedotin exposure was variable). Per germline, CDR1 SGHAT and CDR2 FQNNGV. The germline V and J ends were trimmed by 7 bases and 7 bases, with 11 bases remaining between them. This CDR3 is built from 12 residues. Profiling relied on immunoSEQ multiplex PCR, and the TCRdb table lists in-frame clones only, not all of them. Among about 86,000 clones listed, 75% to 90% were seen once. The genes are TRBV11-2 and TRBJ2-1; D gene unclear. Sample: peripheral blood mononuclear cells (PBMCs), taken at baseline. This clonotype was obtained from a human donor with classical Hodgkin lymphoma. The CDR3 DNA is TGTGCCAGCACCATTTTTGGGAATGAGCAGTTCTTC. Its protein product is CASTIFGNEQFF.